This T cell receptor (beta chain) stems from a study of OX40 agonist ivuxolimab in advanced cancers. This CDR3 comprises 14 residues. CDR1 MNHEY and CDR2 SVGAGI come from the germline V gene. V lost 2 bases and J lost 8; bases outside the gene matches: 5. Clones were sequenced by immunoSEQ multiplex PCR, and TCRdb holds only the in-frame ones, with some missing. In the table there are more than 50,000 clones, 70% to 85% of which are singletons. The receptor was derived from an adult with an advanced solid tumor such as melanoma, head and neck, liver or kidney cancer. Sequenced here: CD4+ or CD8+ T cells sorted from blood, sampled in a trial of the OX40 agonist ivuxolimab. The genes are TRBV6-5 and TRBJ2-1; 8 bases agree with TRBD1. The CDR3 protein is CASSYNRGYDEQFF. CDR3 coding DNA: TGTGCCAGCAGTTACAACAGGGGGTACGATGAGCAGTTCTTC.